The 28 T cell receptor beta chains below were found in one sample sequenced in a study of blood T cell repertoires in COVID-19. Using immunoSEQ multiplex PCR, the repertoire was profiled, and TCRdb retains in-frame clones only, with some absent. Altogether around 480,000 clones are present, 88% being singletons, with the ten largest covering roughly an eighth. Specimen: peripheral blood. These receptor sequences come from a woman aged 50 to 65 with COVID-19, enrolled during active disease.

The rearrangement uses TRBV3-1 (or the pseudogene TRBV3-2) and TRBJ1-4; weak D call: TRBD1 (5 bases). The germline gives CDR1 LGHDT, CDR2 YNNKEL (reference sequence). This CDR3 is built from 17 residues. Trimming removed 3 bases from V and 1 base from J, with 15 bases in between. The CDR3 region is CASSQRFAGQTNEKLFF. The CDR3 region has the DNA TGTGCCAGCAGCCAGCGATTCGCAGGGCAAACTAATGAAAAACTGTTTTTT.

The chain carries TRBV28 and TRBJ2-2; D unresolved. Trimming stripped 8 bases from V and 2 bases from J, with 6 bases between. The CDR3 is 12 residues long. Germline loops: CDR1 MDHEN, CDR2 SYDVKM. Written as DNA, the CDR3 is TGTGCCAGCGCGTTCAACACCGGGGAGCTGTTTTTT. It codes for CASAFNTGELFF.

V and J are TRBV11-3 and TRBJ2-1, with 13 positions matching TRBD2. The CDR3 totals 16 residues. Looked up from germline, CDR1 is SGHNT and CDR2 is YENEEA. V was clipped by 1 base and J by 3 bases; unmatched bases: 0. The CDR3, as DNA: TGTGCCAGCAGCTTAGGGACTAGCGGGAGCTACAATGAGCAGTTCTTC. This sequence encodes CASSLGTSGSYNEQFF. Full variable domain (remainder filled in from reference TRBV11-3 and TRBJ2-1): EAGVVQSPRYKIIEKKQPVAFWCNPISGHNTLYWYLQNLGQGPELLIRYENEEAVDDSQLPKDRFSAERLKGVDSTLKIQPAELGDSAVYLCASSLGTSGSYNEQFFGPGTRLTVL.

The rearrangement uses TRBV5-6 and TRBJ2-7; no definite D call. The CDR3 is 11 residues long. Germline V gene sequence: CDR1 SGHDT, CDR2 YYEEEE. The germline V and J ends were trimmed by 4 bases and 7 bases, with 9 bases remaining between them. The CDR3, as DNA: TGTGCCAGCAGCCCAGGCCATGAGCAGTACTTC. Its translation is CASSPGHEQYF.

The chain carries TRBV19 and TRBJ1-4, with D possibly matching TRBD1 (5 bases). With 7 bases removed from V and 0 bases from J, the gap between germline ends came to 12 bases. The CDR3 is 15 amino acids. Per germline, CDR1 LNHDA and CDR2 SQIVND (reference sequence). The DNA of the CDR3 is TGTGCCAGTACCCTGGGGCAGGCAACTAATGAAAAACTGTTTTTT. This translates into CASTLGQATNEKLFF.

The gene calls are TRBV6-6 and TRBJ1-5; the D gene is possibly TRBD1 (6 bases). The germline V gene encodes CDR1 MNHNY and CDR2 SVGAGI (reference sequence). V was cut by 0 bases and J by 7 bases, with 10 bases left in between. The CDR3 contains 14 residues. The CDR3: CASSYSDSGQPQHF. The DNA for the CDR3 is TGTGCCAGCAGTTACTCGGACAGTGGACAGCCCCAGCATTTT.

This chain uses TRBV6-5 with TRBJ1-1, with 7 bases identical to TRBD1. The CDR3 extends over 14 amino acids. V shed 7 bases and J 7 bases; nucleotides not matched to a gene: 12. Germline values: CDR1 MNHEY, CDR2 SVGAGI. CDR3 region: CASNPTGIYGEAFF. For the CDR3, the DNA is TGTGCCAGCAACCCGACAGGGATTTACGGTGAAGCTTTCTTT.

The chain employs TRBV28 and TRBJ2-7; 10 positions agree with TRBD2. J was trimmed by 4 bases and V by 3 bases; bases with no gene match: 9. The germline V gene encodes CDR1 MDHEN and CDR2 SYDVKM. The CDR3 spans 16 residues. The CDR3 loop is CASSLNGLADFYEQYF. CDR3 nucleotides: TGTGCCAGCAGTTTGAACGGACTAGCGGACTTTTACGAGCAGTACTTC.

This clone was observed a single time. The genes are TRBV4-1 and TRBJ2-1; D might be TRBD2 (7 bases). Germline values: CDR1 MGHRA, CDR2 YSYEKL. CDR3 size: 15 residues. Trimming cost V 4 bases and J 4 bases, with 14 bases left between them. CDR3 sequence: CASSLGRGLYNEQFF. The DNA of the CDR3 is TGCGCCAGCAGCCTCGGGCGGGGGCTTTACAATGAGCAGTTCTTC.

The chain couples TRBV5-6 to TRBJ2-3, with a weak D call TRBD1 (7 bases). The CDR3 runs to 16 residues. Germline V gene data show CDR1 as SGHDT and CDR2 as YYEEEE. Trimming shortened V by 5 bases and J by 2 bases, and 18 bases separated the two germline ends. For the CDR3, the DNA is TGTGCCAGCAGTCCCGCCCGCAGGGGGGTCACAGATACGCAGTATTTT. This gives the protein CASSPARRGVTDTQYF.

The V call is TRBV5-1, the J call TRBJ2-5; D is unresolved. V lost 1 base to trimming and J lost 2 bases, with 9 bases between them. CDR1 is SGHRS, CDR2 YFSETQ, per germline. There are 14 residues in the CDR3. This CDR3 is CASSLTATQETQYF. In DNA, the CDR3 is TGCGCCAGCAGCTTGACAGCTACTCAAGAGACCCAGTACTTC.

The chain couples TRBV27 to TRBJ1-5; maybe TRBD1 (6 bases). This CDR3 is 13 amino acids long. Germline CDR1 MNHEY, CDR2 SMNVEV (reference sequence). The V gene lost 2 bases and the J gene lost 6 bases, with 8 bases spanning the gap. CDR3 nucleotide sequence: TGTGCCAGCAGTTTACAGGGGAGTCAGCCCCAGCATTTT. Its protein product is CASSLQGSQPQHF.

This clone has a handful of counts. This chain uses TRBV29-1 with TRBJ2-3, with D possibly being TRBD2 (6 bases). This CDR3 is built from 13 residues. Germline V CDR1 and CDR2: SQVTM, ANQGSEA. Trimming took 7 bases from V and 3 from J, leaving 14 bases between them. CDR3: CSAGGKYTDTQYF. The CDR3 DNA sequence: TGCAGCGCTGGGGGGAAGTATACAGATACGCAGTATTTT.

J is TRBJ2-2 and V is TRBV5-1, with 10 bases aligning to TRBD2. J gave up 3 bases and V 0 bases, and 14 bases lay outside the gene matches. The germline V gene has CDR1 SGHRS and CDR2 YFSETQ. The CDR3 spans 20 residues. In nucleotides, the CDR3 is TGCGCCAGCAGCTTGGCCGGGACTAGCGCGAATATAGGTGACACCGGGGAGCTGTTTTTT. Amino acid sequence: CASSLAGTSANIGDTGELFF. The variable domain in full, with the rest retrieved from reference TRBV5-1 and TRBJ2-2, is KAGVTQTPRYLIKTRGQQVTLSCSPISGHRSVSWYQQTPGQGLQFLFEYFSETQRNKGNFPGRFSGRQFSNSRSEMNVSTLELGDSALYLCASSLAGTSANIGDTGELFFGEGSRLTVL.

Details on this clone: This sample includes further DNA sequences coding for the same CDR3. The chain employs TRBV5-1 and TRBJ1-1, with a possible D match to TRBD1 (5 bases). Germline V gene data show CDR1 as SGHRS and CDR2 as YFSETQ. V lost 7 bases to trimming and J lost 3 bases, with 13 bases between them. The CDR3 runs to 13 residues. In DNA form, the CDR3 reads TGCGCCAGCTCTCCTGGGGGGGACACTGAAGCTTTCTTT. Encoded protein: CASSPGGDTEAFF.

The chain recombines TRBV15 with TRBJ1-3; D is uncertain. Germline loops: CDR1 LNHNV, CDR2 YYDKDF (reference sequence). CDR3 length: 15 amino acids. The V gene lost 0 bases and the J gene lost 6 bases, with 12 bases spanning the gap. CDR3 region: CATSRDPGEANTIYF. CDR3 coding DNA: TGTGCCACCAGCAGAGATCCCGGGGAAGCAAACACCATATATTTT.

The genes are TRBV7-9 and TRBJ1-2; tentative D call: TRBD1 (5 bases). CDR3 length equals 16 residues. Trimming stripped 5 bases from V and 3 bases from J, with 19 bases between. CDR1 and CDR2 from the germline V gene are SEHNR and FQNEAQ (reference sequence). As DNA, the CDR3 is TGTGCCAGCAGCGCGTTGGACACCGGGAGAGACTATGGCTACACCTTC. Its protein is CASSALDTGRDYGYTF.

The chain couples TRBV19 to TRBJ1-1; D may be TRBD1 (5 bases). Deletions cut 7 bases from V and 7 bases from J, with 13 bases between. The germline CDR1 and CDR2 sequences are LNHDA and SQIVND (reference sequence). The CDR3 extends over 12 amino acids. CDR3 loop: CASNLQGGEAFF. In DNA, the CDR3 is TGTGCCAGTAACCTTCAGGGTGGTGAAGCTTTCTTT. The whole variable domain, remainder taken from reference TRBV19 and TRBJ1-1, is DGGITQSPKYLFRKEGQNVTLSCEQNLNHDAMYWYRQDPGQGLRLIYYSQIVNDFQKGDIAEGYSVSREKKESFPLTVTSAQKNPTAFYLCASNLQGGEAFFGQGTRLTVV.

The chain joins TRBV23-1 to TRBJ1-6; the D gene is possibly TRBD1 (6 bases). TRBV23-1 is an open reading frame, and its role is uncertain. Trimming shortened V by 0 bases and J by 8 bases, and 11 bases separated the two germline ends. The CDR3 is 15 residues long. The CDR3 DNA reads as TGCGCCAGCAGTCAATCGTCCAGGGGTGATTCACCCCTCCACTTT. This gives the protein CASSQSSRGDSPLHF.

V and J are TRBV21-1 and TRBJ1-1. TRBV21-1 is an annotated pseudogene. The CDR3 runs to 13 residues. CDR3 DNA: TGTGCCAGGGGGGGTAGGGCGAACTCTGAAGCTTTCTTT. Residues: CARGGRANSEAFF.

The V and J genes are TRBV5-1 and TRBJ1-5; a possible D gene is TRBD1 (6 bases). CDR3 length equals 16 residues. Germline V gene lookup returns CDR1 SGHRS and CDR2 YFSETQ. Trimming removed 7 bases at V and 5 bases at J, with 22 bases between. The CDR3, as DNA: TGCGCCAGCGGAAAGGGGGATTACCTAACTTATCAGCCCCAGCATTTT. This translates into CASGKGDYLTYQPQHF.

This clone was picked up one time. CDR3 DNA: TGCGCCAGCAGCTTGAGGGAGAGGAGTAGCTACACCTTC. Translating gives CASSLRERSSYTF. V and J are TRBV5-1 and TRBJ1-2; D is ambiguous. The germline V gene has CDR1 SGHRS and CDR2 YFSETQ. The CDR3 is 13 amino acids. Between the trimmed V and J ends, which lost 1 base and 9 bases, there was a span of 13 bases.

The chain combines TRBV5-1 with TRBJ2-6; 7 nucleotides agree with TRBD1. Losses at the gene ends were 2 bases for V and 2 bases for J; bases not matched to a gene: 1. CDR1 and CDR2 (germline): SGHRS, YFSETQ. This CDR3 spans 15 amino acids. The CDR3 DNA reads as TGCGCCAGCAGCTTTACAGGGGCTGGGGCCAACGTCCTGACTTTC. This encodes CASSFTGAGANVLTF.

The chain carries TRBV19 and TRBJ2-2; a possible D gene is TRBD2 (6 bases). Germline loops: CDR1 LNHDA, CDR2 SQIVND (reference sequence). This CDR3 contains 15 residues. The ends were cut back, 3 bases at V and 4 bases at J, with 12 bases in the middle. The CDR3 region is CASSISGRGTGELFF. DNA for the CDR3: TGTGCCAGTAGTATTTCGGGGCGGGGCACCGGGGAGCTGTTTTTT.

The chain employs TRBV5-1 and TRBJ1-6; D not resolved. CDR3 size: 12 residues. Deletions cut 8 bases from V and 14 bases from J, with 17 bases between. Germline CDR1 reads SGHRS; CDR2 reads YFSETQ. The CDR3 loop is CASHSGEGTLHF. The CDR3 DNA is TGCGCCAGTCACTCAGGCGAGGGTACCCTCCACTTT.

In nucleotides, the CDR3 is TGTGCCAGCAGCGCTCCCCTCGCGAAGCTGTTTTTT. Translation gives CASSAPLAKLFF. The chain links TRBV9 to TRBJ2-2; D not certain. Germline V gene lookup returns CDR1 SGDLS and CDR2 YYNGEE. The ends were cut back, 3 bases at V and 12 bases at J, with 12 bases in the middle. This CDR3 has 12 residues.

The V and J genes are TRBV29-1 and TRBJ2-7, with TRBD1 matching over 8 bases. This CDR3 contains 13 residues. Germline CDR1 reads SQVTM; CDR2 reads ANQGSEA. With 5 bases clipped from V and 2 bases from J, the junction kept 5 bases outside the gene matches. The CDR3 DNA reads TGCAGCGTTCGCGAGACAGGGGCCTACGAGCAGTACTTC. Translating gives CSVRETGAYEQYF.

Notes on this clone: The sample carries other DNA sequences with the same CDR3. This rearrangement joins TRBV6-5 to TRBJ1-1; 7 bases match TRBD1. The CDR3 spans 14 residues. V was pared by 6 bases and J by 0 bases, with 4 bases of the junction left unmatched. The germline V gene encodes CDR1 MNHEY and CDR2 SVGAGI. DNA for the CDR3: TGTGCCAGCAGCCTGACAGGGTTGAACACTGAAGCTTTCTTT. The encoded protein is CASSLTGLNTEAFF.